What follows are 24 T cell receptor beta chains derived from one specimen sequenced in a study of blood T cell repertoires in COVID-19. Sequencing was performed with immunoSEQ multiplex PCR; in TCRdb, only in-frame clones are kept and a portion is missing. Of 150,000 or so clones detected, around 90% appear once; the ten largest clones hold roughly 0.57%. Sequencing was carried out using peripheral blood. Receptors were obtained from a man aged 60 to 69 with COVID-19, enrolled during active disease.

The chain carries TRBV18 and TRBJ1-1, with TRBD1 matching over 7 bases. V dropped 5 bases and J dropped 5; count of bases not matched to a gene: 8. This CDR3 contains 14 residues. Germline V gives CDR1 KGHSH, CDR2 LQKENI. CDR3 sequence: CASSTNPGQTEAFF. The CDR3 nucleotides read TGTGCCAGCTCAACCAACCCGGGACAGACTGAAGCTTTCTTT.

This sequence joins TRBV6-2 or TRBV6-3 and TRBJ2-3; perhaps TRBD2 as D (5 bases). V shed 3 bases and J shed 5 bases, with 15 bases lying between them. The CDR3 sequence is 15 residues long. The germline V gene has CDR1 MNHEY and CDR2 SVGEGT. In DNA form, the CDR3 reads TGTGCCAGCAGTTATTTTGCGGGCGGAAGAGATACGCAGTATTTT. Its translation is CASSYFAGGRDTQYF.

The chain employs TRBV6-6 and TRBJ1-1; no definite D call. This CDR3 is 15 amino acids long. CDR1 and CDR2 (germline): MNHNY, SVGAGI (reference sequence). Trimming shortened V by 7 bases and J by 1 base, and 16 bases separated the two germline ends. The CDR3 loop is CASTPGGPGNTEAFF. The CDR3, as DNA: TGTGCCAGCACCCCAGGAGGACCTGGGAACACTGAAGCTTTCTTT.

The chain combines TRBV15 with TRBJ1-1, with unresolved D. In germline, CDR1 is LNHNV, CDR2 YYDKDF (reference sequence). Trimming took 7 bases from V and 0 from J, leaving 9 bases between them. The CDR3 covers 13 residues. This CDR3 reads CATTAGLNTEAFF. Written as DNA, the CDR3 is TGTGCCACCACTGCAGGTTTGAACACTGAAGCTTTCTTT.

The chain recombines TRBV10-2 with TRBJ2-3; a possible D gene is TRBD2 (6 bases). The V gene's germline CDR1 is WSHSY and CDR2 SAAADI. The germline V and J ends were trimmed by 8 bases and 4 bases, with 7 bases remaining between them. The CDR3 is 11 residues long. The CDR3: CASWGADTQYF. The CDR3 DNA is TGCGCCAGCTGGGGGGCAGATACGCAGTATTTT.

The V call is TRBV24-1, the J call TRBJ2-1; 9 bases line up with TRBD2. Per germline, CDR1 KGHDR and CDR2 SFDVKD. The junction had 3 bases not matched to a gene; V was cut back by 0 bases and J by 4 bases. The CDR3 covers 16 residues. Here the CDR3 DNA reads TGTGCCACCAGTGATTTGGCGGGAGGGGCATACAATGAGCAGTTCTTC. It is translated as CATSDLAGGAYNEQFF.

This clone has only one observation. The J gene is TRBJ2-4, the V gene TRBV6-5; a possible D gene is TRBD1 (5 bases). The CDR3 is 14 amino acids. Trimming left V 6 bases short and J 2 bases short, with 11 bases between. CDR1 is MNHEY, CDR2 SVGAGI, per germline. CDR3 protein: CASRTARSKNIQYF. The CDR3, as DNA: TGTGCCAGCAGGACAGCCCGCTCCAAAAACATTCAGTACTTC.

CDR3 residues: CASSERGTDTTGELFF. The DNA of the CDR3 is TGTGCCAGCAGTGAGCGTGGGACAGATACTACCGGGGAGCTGTTTTTT. This rearrangement joins TRBV2 to TRBJ2-2; 7 positions match TRBD1. This CDR3 spans 16 amino acids. Germline CDR1 SNHLY, CDR2 FYNNEI. The J segment lost 5 bases and the V segment lost 3 bases, leaving 9 bases of the junction unmatched.

The V call is TRBV6-4, the J call TRBJ2-6, with no clear D. Looked up from germline, CDR1 is MRHNA and CDR2 is SNTAGT. The CDR3 extends over 16 amino acids. V lost 5 bases to trimming and J lost 1 base, with 12 bases between them. The CDR3 sequence is CASSPTSGSGANVLTF. The CDR3 nucleotides are TGTGCCAGCAGTCCTACGTCAGGTTCTGGGGCCAACGTCCTGACTTTC.

V gene TRBV27 combines with J gene TRBJ1-6; 10 bases map to TRBD1. CDR1 MNHEY and CDR2 SMNVEV come from the germline V gene (reference sequence). J was trimmed by 7 bases and V by 5 bases; bases with no gene match: 2. This CDR3 comprises 14 residues. DNA for the CDR3: TGTGCCAGCAGTCAGACAGGGGGCAATTCACCCCTCCACTTT. This gives the protein CASSQTGGNSPLHF.

The genes are TRBV18 and TRBJ2-1; D is perhaps TRBD1 (5 bases). CDR1 is KGHSH, CDR2 LQKENI, per germline. The CDR3 covers 12 residues. Trimming took 4 bases from V and 8 from J, leaving 9 bases between them. The CDR3 nucleotides are TGTGCCAGCTCACGCCAGGGCGATGAGCAGTTCTTC. The encoded protein is CASSRQGDEQFF.

The chain carries TRBV7-8 and TRBJ2-1, with TRBD2 matching over 13 bases. From germline, CDR1 is SGHVS and CDR2 FQNEAQ. This CDR3 region has 14 residues. The V gene end was trimmed by 5 bases and the J gene end by 8 bases; junction bases not matched to a gene: 3. CDR3 nucleotides: TGTGCCAGCAGCGGACTAGCGGGAGCCGATGAGCAGTTCTTC. This translates into CASSGLAGADEQFF.

V and J are TRBV19 and TRBJ1-1, with D perhaps matching TRBD1 (5 bases). This CDR3 contains 14 residues. Trimming removed 5 bases at V and 4 bases at J, with 14 bases between. Germline V gene lookup returns CDR1 LNHDA and CDR2 SQIVND (reference sequence). The CDR3 region is CASSLLSGGTEAFF. CDR3 sequence (DNA): TGTGCCAGTAGTTTACTGTCGGGGGGCACTGAAGCTTTCTTT.

The chain recombines TRBV29-1 with TRBJ2-7; 10 bases match TRBD2. The germline V gene has CDR1 SQVTM and CDR2 ANQGSEA. CDR3 length equals 13 residues. V shed 7 bases, J shed 2 bases, and the junction held 5 bases outside the gene matches. The CDR3, as DNA: TGCAGCGCCAGGACTAGCGGAACCTACGAGCAGTACTTC. As protein: CSARTSGTYEQYF.

This chain joins TRBV9 and TRBJ2-5; 9 nucleotides match TRBD2. Germline V gene data show CDR1 as SGDLS and CDR2 as YYNGEE. The CDR3 runs 15 residues. V was clipped by 3 bases and J by 5 bases; unmatched bases: 8. The CDR3 DNA sequence: TGTGCCAGCAGCGCAACTAGCGGGTCGAGGGAGACCCAGTACTTC. Translated: CASSATSGSRETQYF.

The J gene is TRBJ2-2, the V gene TRBV24-1; no definite D call. V lost 5 bases and J 2 bases, leaving 11 bases between the germline ends. The CDR3 is 15 amino acids. Germline CDR1 KGHDR, CDR2 SFDVKD. As DNA, the CDR3 is TGTGCCACCAGTGGGTTCACACCAAACACCGGGGAGCTGTTTTTT. It translates to CATSGFTPNTGELFF.

The V and J genes are TRBV28 and TRBJ1-2; 8 nucleotides line up with TRBD1. With 5 bases clipped from V and 2 bases from J, the junction kept 7 bases outside the gene matches. Germline lookup yields CDR1 MDHEN and CDR2 SYDVKM. The CDR3 length is 15 residues. CDR3 DNA sequence: TGTGCCAGCAGTACCGGGGACAGGACAAACTATGGCTACACCTTC. The encoded protein is CASSTGDRTNYGYTF.

A single count supports this clone. The rearrangement uses TRBV19 and TRBJ1-1, with D possibly TRBD1 on 6 matching bases. The germline V gene encodes CDR1 LNHDA and CDR2 SQIVND (reference sequence). The CDR3 sequence is 14 residues long. Trimming removed 4 bases at V and 1 base at J, with 10 bases between. The CDR3, as DNA: TGTGCCAGTAGTACCGGGACAAAGAACACTGAAGCTTTCTTT. Encoded protein: CASSTGTKNTEAFF.

The chain combines TRBV6-5 with TRBJ1-2, with D possibly TRBD1 on 5 matching bases. V was clipped by 2 bases and J by 13 bases, with 11 bases between them. CDR3 size: 11 residues. Germline CDR1 and CDR2: MNHEY and SVGAGI. CDR3 sequence (DNA): TGTGCCAGCAGTTACGCCCAGGGCGCCACCTTC. This sequence encodes CASSYAQGATF.

The chain joins TRBV12-5 to TRBJ1-1; perhaps TRBD1 as D (5 bases). V was cut by 6 bases and J by 3 bases, with 11 bases left in between. This CDR3 comprises 13 residues. From germline, CDR1 is LGHNT and CDR2 FRNRAP. The CDR3 protein is CASGQDSYTEAFF. The CDR3 DNA sequence: TGTGCTAGTGGACAAGACAGTTACACTGAAGCTTTCTTT.

This chain links TRBV5-6 with TRBJ2-2; 9 bases fit TRBD1. This CDR3 is 16 amino acids long. The J segment lost 4 bases and the V segment lost 5 bases, leaving 9 bases of the junction unmatched. Germline V CDR1 and CDR2: SGHDT, YYEEEE. The CDR3 nucleotides read TGTGCCAGCAGAGGGCAACAGGGGGCGATCACCGGGGAGCTGTTTTTT. Encoded protein: CASRGQQGAITGELFF.

The chain couples TRBV19 to TRBJ2-2; 9 nucleotides agree with TRBD1. The CDR3 has 15 residues. CDR1 is LNHDA and CDR2 is SQIVND in the germline V gene (reference sequence). V gave up 1 base and J gave up 6 bases; unmatched junction bases: 3. CDR3: CASSIGTGVPGELFF. CDR3 nucleotide sequence: TGTGCCAGTAGTATAGGGACAGGGGTCCCCGGGGAGCTGTTTTTT.

The chain links TRBV19 to TRBJ1-5, with a weak D call TRBD1 (6 bases). Between the trimmed V and J ends, which lost 5 bases and 6 bases, there was a span of 17 bases. This CDR3 comprises 15 residues. CDR1 is LNHDA, CDR2 SQIVND, per germline (reference sequence). CDR3 sequence reads: CASSVDSGAGQPQHF. The DNA of the CDR3 is TGTGCCAGTAGTGTGGACAGCGGTGCGGGTCAGCCCCAGCATTTT.

This rearrangement joins TRBV7-3 to TRBJ2-1; 9 bases line up with TRBD1. V gave up 5 bases and J gave up 6 bases; unmatched junction bases: 5. The CDR3 length is 14 residues. Germline CDR1 is SGHTA and CDR2 is FQGTGA. CDR3 DNA: TGTGCCAGCAGCCGGGACAGGGATGGCAATGAGCAGTTCTTC. Encoded protein: CASSRDRDGNEQFF. The entire variable domain, with the rest obtained from reference TRBV7-3 and TRBJ2-1, is as follows: GAGVSQTPSNKVTEKGKYVELRCDPISGHTALYWYRQSLGQGPEFLIYFQGTGAADDSGLPNDRFFAVRPEGSVSTLKIQRTERGDSAVYLCASSRDRDGNEQFFGPGTRLTVL.